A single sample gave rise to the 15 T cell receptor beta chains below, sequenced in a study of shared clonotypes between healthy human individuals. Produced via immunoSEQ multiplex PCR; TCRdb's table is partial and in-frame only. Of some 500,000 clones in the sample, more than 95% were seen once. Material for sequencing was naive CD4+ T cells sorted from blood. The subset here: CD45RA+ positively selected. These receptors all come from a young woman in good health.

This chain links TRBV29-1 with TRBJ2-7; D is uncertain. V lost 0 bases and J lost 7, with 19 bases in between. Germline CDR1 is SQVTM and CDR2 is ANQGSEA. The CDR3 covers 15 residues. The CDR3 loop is CSVEDTAPTVREQYF. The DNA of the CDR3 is TGCAGCGTTGAAGATACGGCTCCGACGGTTAGAGAGCAGTACTTC.

Here the CDR3 reads CASSPGTGVHEQYF. The CDR3 bases are TGTGCCAGCAGCCCCGGGACAGGGGTCCACGAGCAGTACTTC. The chain joins TRBV6-6 to TRBJ2-7; 10 bases fit TRBD1. In germline, CDR1 is MNHNY, CDR2 SVGAGI (reference sequence). V was pared by 6 bases and J by 5 bases, with 7 bases of the junction left unmatched. The CDR3 is 14 amino acids.

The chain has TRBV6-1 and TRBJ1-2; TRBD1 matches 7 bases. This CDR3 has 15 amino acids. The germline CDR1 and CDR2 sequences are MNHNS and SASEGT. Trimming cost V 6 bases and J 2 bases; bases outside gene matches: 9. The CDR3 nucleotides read TGTGCCAGCAGGGCCACGGGACAGAAAAACTATGGCTACACCTTC. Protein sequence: CASRATGQKNYGYTF.

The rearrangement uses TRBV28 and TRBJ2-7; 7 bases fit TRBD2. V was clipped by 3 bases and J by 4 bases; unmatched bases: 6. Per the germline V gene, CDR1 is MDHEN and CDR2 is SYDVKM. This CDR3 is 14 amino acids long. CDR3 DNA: TGTGCCAGCAGTTTTGCGGGAGACATATACGAGCAGTACTTC. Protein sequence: CASSFAGDIYEQYF.

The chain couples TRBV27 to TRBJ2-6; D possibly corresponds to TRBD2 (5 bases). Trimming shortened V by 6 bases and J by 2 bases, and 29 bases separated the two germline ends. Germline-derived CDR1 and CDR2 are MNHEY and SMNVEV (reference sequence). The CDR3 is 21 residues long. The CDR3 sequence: CASRHRGNLLTGTAGANVLTF. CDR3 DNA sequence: TGTGCCAGCAGACACAGAGGGAACCTCTTAACTGGAACGGCTGGGGCCAACGTCCTGACTTTC.

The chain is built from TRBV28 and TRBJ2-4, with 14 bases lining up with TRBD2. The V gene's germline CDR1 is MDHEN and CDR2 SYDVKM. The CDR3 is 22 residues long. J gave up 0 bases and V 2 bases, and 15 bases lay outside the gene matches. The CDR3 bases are TGTGCCAGCAGTTTAGGGACTAGCGGGAGAGGGCGGGTGGACCTAGCCAAAAACATTCAGTACTTC. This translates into CASSLGTSGRGRVDLAKNIQYF.

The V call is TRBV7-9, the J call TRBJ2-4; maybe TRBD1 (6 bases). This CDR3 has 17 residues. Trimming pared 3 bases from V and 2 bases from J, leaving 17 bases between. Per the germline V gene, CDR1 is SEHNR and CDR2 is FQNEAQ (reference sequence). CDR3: CASSFGPQGSPKNIQYF. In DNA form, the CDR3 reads TGTGCCAGCAGCTTCGGGCCTCAGGGGTCCCCCAAAAACATTCAGTACTTC.

The CDR3 bases are TGTGCCTGGAGGGCACAGGCGACCCAAGAGACCCAGTACTTC. It yields the protein CAWRAQATQETQYF. The V call is TRBV30, the J call TRBJ2-5; D may be TRBD1 (5 bases). Germline CDR1 and CDR2: GTSNPN and SVGIG (reference sequence). Trimming removed 3 bases at V and 1 base at J, with 12 bases between. The CDR3 is 14 amino acids.

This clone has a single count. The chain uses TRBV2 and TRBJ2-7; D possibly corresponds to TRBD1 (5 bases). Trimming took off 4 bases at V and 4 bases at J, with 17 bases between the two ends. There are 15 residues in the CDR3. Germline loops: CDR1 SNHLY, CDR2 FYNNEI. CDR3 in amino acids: CASSVVPDTRYEQYF. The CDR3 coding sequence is TGTGCCAGCAGTGTCGTCCCGGACACGAGATACGAGCAGTACTTC.

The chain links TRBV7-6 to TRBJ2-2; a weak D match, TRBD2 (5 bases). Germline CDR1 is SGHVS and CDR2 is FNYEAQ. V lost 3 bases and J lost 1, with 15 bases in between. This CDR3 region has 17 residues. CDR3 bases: TGTGCCAGCAGCTTCGCGGCGGGTCCTGGGAACACCGGGGAGCTGTTTTTT. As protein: CASSFAAGPGNTGELFF.

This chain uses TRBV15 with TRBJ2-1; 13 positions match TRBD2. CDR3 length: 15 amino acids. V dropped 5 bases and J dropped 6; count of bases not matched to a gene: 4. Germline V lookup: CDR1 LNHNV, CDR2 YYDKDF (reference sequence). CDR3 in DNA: TGTGCCACCAGCCGGACTAGCGGGAGTACCAATGAGCAGTTCTTC. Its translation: CATSRTSGSTNEQFF.

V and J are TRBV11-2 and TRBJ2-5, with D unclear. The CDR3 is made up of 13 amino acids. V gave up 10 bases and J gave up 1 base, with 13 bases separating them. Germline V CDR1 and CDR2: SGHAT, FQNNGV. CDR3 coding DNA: TGTGCCACCCAGTTTAGGCGCCAAGAGACCCAGTACTTC. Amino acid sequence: CATQFRRQETQYF.

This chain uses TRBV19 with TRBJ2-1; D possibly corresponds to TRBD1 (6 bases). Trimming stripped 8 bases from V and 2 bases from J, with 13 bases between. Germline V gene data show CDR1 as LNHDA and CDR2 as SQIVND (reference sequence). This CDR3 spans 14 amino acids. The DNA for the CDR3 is TGTGCCAGTTCTGACAGGCAGGCCTACAATGAGCAGTTCTTC. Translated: CASSDRQAYNEQFF.

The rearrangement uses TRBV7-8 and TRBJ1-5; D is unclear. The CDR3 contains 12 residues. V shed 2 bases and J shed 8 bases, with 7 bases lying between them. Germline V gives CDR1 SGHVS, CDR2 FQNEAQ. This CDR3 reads CASSLIGEPQHF. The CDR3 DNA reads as TGTGCCAGCAGCTTAATCGGGGAGCCCCAGCATTTT.

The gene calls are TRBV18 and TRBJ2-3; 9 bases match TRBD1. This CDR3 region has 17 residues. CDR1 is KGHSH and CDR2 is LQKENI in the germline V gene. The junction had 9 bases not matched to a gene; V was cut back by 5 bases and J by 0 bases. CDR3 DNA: TGTGCCAGCTCATCTTTCCCGGGACAGGGAAGCACAGATACGCAGTATTTT. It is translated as CASSSFPGQGSTDTQYF.